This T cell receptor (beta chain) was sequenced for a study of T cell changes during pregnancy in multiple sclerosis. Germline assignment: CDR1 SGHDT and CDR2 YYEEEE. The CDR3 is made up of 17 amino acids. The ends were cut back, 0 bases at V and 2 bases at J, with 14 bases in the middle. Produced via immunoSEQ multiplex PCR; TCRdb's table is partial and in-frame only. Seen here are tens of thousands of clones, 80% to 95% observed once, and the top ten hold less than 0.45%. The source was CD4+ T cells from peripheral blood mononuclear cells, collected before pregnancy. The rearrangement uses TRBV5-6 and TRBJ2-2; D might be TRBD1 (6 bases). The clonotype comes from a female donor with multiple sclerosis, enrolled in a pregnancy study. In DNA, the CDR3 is TGTGCCAGCAGCTTGGATCAGGGTGGGGGCAACACCGGGGAGCTGTTTTTT. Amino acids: CASSLDQGGGNTGELFF.